This T cell receptor (beta chain) was recovered during a study of T cell repertoires in cytomegalovirus infection. Study in general: Public signatures in TCR beta pointed to CMV infection and matching HLA type.

TCRdb used MiXCR to reprocess the reads, holding one entry per CDR3 protein. Among fewer than 1,000,000 distinct CDR3 sequences, approximately 33% were seen once, and the ten largest hold 10% to 15%. This clonotype was counted a few times. Its antigen is not identified. The V gene's germline CDR1 is SGHAT and CDR2 FQNNGV. The CDR3 contains 14 residues. Trimming removed 5 bases from V and 4 bases from J, with 14 bases in between. The V gene is TRBV11-2, the J gene TRBJ2-5; unclear D gene. The receptor was derived from a human donor in good health (CMV status not recorded). Some clones in this sample may be carry-over from other donors' samples. The sample was cultured CD8+ T cells from PBMCs, taken from culture after CMV antigen stimulation. CDR3 in DNA: TGTGCCAGCAGCCTCCCGACGGATGGAGAGACCCAGTACTTC. Protein: CASSLPTDGETQYF.